This T cell receptor beta chain was found in a study of blood T cell repertoires in COVID-19. Study summary: COVID-19 samples from acute and convalescent phases originated in the United States, Italy and Spain. T cells, B-cell-depleted T cells, or PBMCs supplied cDNA or gDNA.

Original handling: For nucleated cells, counts were estimated from reference gene primer amplification. Generated by immunoSEQ multiplex PCR, the TCRdb table keeps only in-frame clones and is missing some. V and J calls and clone size follow that table, whereas D and trimming were derived from the DNA. The profile shows about 77,000 clones, more than 90% of them singletons. V was trimmed by 3 bases and J by 14 bases, leaving 21 bases between them. The length of the CDR3 is 15 residues. CDR1 and CDR2 (germline): SGHDT, YYEEEE. The sample comprised peripheral blood. The TCR was taken from a woman aged 80 or over with active or convalescent COVID-19. The chain uses TRBV5-6 and TRBJ1-6; the D gene is possibly TRBD1 (6 bases). CDR3: CASSSLLRGGRTLHF. For the CDR3, the DNA is TGTGCCAGCAGCTCACTACTGAGAGGGGGTCGGACCCTCCACTTT.